This T cell receptor beta chain was documented in a study of T cells in Graves' hyperthyroidism and ophthalmopathy (dated by TCRdb to the late 2010s). Looking at the study overall: Peripheral blood was sampled at the time of initial diagnosis, prior to any treatment. To identify TCR V-J signatures that set the groups apart, the researchers used a discovery cohort of about a hundred patients, made up of around 40 with Graves' ophthalmopathy and some 55 with stable Graves' hyperthyroidism. Prospective prediction of ophthalmopathy was tested in an independent validation cohort of 18 to 20 hyperthyroidism patients and 15 to 17 patients who later progressed to ophthalmopathy. The roughly 100 discovery patients were randomly divided into training and test sets at a 7:3 ratio. Thyroid tissue and blood T-cell repertoires from six Graves' hyperthyroidism patients were also compared in the study. After sampling, hyperthyroidism patients received methimazole starting at 30 mg daily, and ophthalmopathy patients received high-dose intravenous methylprednisolone. The paper describes TCR Vbeta CDR3 sequencing of around 140 peripheral blood samples, made up of 43 ophthalmopathy patients, over 70 hyperthyroidism patients and 17 progressor patients. Summary of the overall study and its limitations: Ophthalmopathy was separated from stable hyperthyroidism by a 13 V-J signature model, with approximately 89% sensitivity and approximately 84% specificity obtained in cross-validation and 80%/75% obtained in testing. No statistical method was used to fix the sample size in advance, and group allocation was not hidden from the investigators. In validation, the model predicted progression to ophthalmopathy a median of about 6.5 months before onset, with roughly 71% sensitivity and 72.22% specificity. Most expanded thyroid clonotypes (frequency above 0.001) were also found in blood, which suggests that blood repertoires may mirror thyroid immune responses.

The TCR beta CDR3 regions were amplified from RNA transcripts. The TCR CDR3 was subjected to a first round of RT-PCR using the HTBI primer set and the Qiagen OneStep RT-PCR kit. A second multiplex PCR round built the libraries, followed by size selection and purification. The libraries were sequenced on an Illumina HiSeq2000 using paired-end 100 bp reads. Under the source paper's analysis protocol: SOAPnuke was used to process the raw data, throwing out any read that contained adapters or uncalled bases, had a mean Phred below 15, or lacked an exact constant-primer or identifier match. COPE v1.2.5 was used to merge the high-quality paired reads, and each unique nucleotide sequence was defined as a clonotype. Clonotypes were aligned to IMGT TRBV, TRBD and TRBJ reference segments using MiTCR v1.1. The analysis included only V-J combinations with a frequency above 0.0001, which together covered around 99% of the repertoires. The TCS score was defined as F50 (clonal expansion) divided by E x V (chaos), with BLOSUM62-based TCRdist calculated between CDR3 peptides within each V-J. Welch's t-statistics and random forest reduced several hundred V-J features to 13, which were used in a naive Bayes classifier (R e1071). TCRdb handled the public reads itself, with Q25 trimming in fastp and clone calling in MiXCR, and kept productive beta chains. Every CDR3 protein is listed once, alongside the most common genes and DNA of its rows. The V and J calls here are based on TCRdb, not the publication. The sample yields some 350,000 distinct CDR3 sequences; about 25% were counted once. Together, the top ten hold about 73% of the sample.

In this sample, this clonotype turned up a few times. It has no known antigen specificity. No per-base quality is available; no much larger clone lies one base away. V and J lose 11 bases and 0 bases, and a span of 10 bases separates them. From the cysteine up to the phenylalanine, the CDR3 has a length of 13 residues. Here the CDR3 DNA is all that survives: 39 bases in frame from base 1. Reading the germline V gene gives CDR1 MNHNS and CDR2 SASEGT. Stable Graves' hyperthyroidism was defined as the absence of progression to ophthalmopathy over 18 months of follow-up. Hyperthyroidism patients were newly diagnosed, with disease duration under 2 months, and aged 18 to 65 years. The study excluded patients with uncontrolled infections, other autoimmune diseases, pregnancy or lactation. Diagnoses were established on the basis of clinical symptoms, serum thyroxine and TRAb, thyroid ultrasound, and orbital computed tomography. Ficoll-Paque density gradient centrifugation was used to isolate PBMCs from under 11 ml of fresh peripheral blood. Trizol reagent was used to extract total RNA, and RNA quality was then checked on an Agilent 2100 Bioanalyzer.

The origin of this receptor is a man aged 50-59 years with Graves' hyperthyroidism. Specimen: blood. The rearranged segments are TRBV6-1 and TRBJ2-2; no D gene is confidently identified. The CDR3 amino acid sequence is: CAGAETNTGELFF. The bases are TGTGCCGGCGCCGAGACGAACACCGGGGAGCTGTTTTTT.